Following are 17 T cell receptor beta chains from one sample sequenced in a study of cytomegalovirus exposure and HLA in healthy donors. PCR primers comprised 60 Vbeta and 13 Jbeta primers. Measured with immunoSEQ multiplex PCR; TCRdb has only the in-frame clones, and not every one. The sample includes 95,000 to 150,000 clones, around 73% seen only once; the top ten take just under 8.5%. Sequenced sample: PBMCs. These receptors originate from a woman aged 40 to 50 in good health and CMV-seropositive.

The chain combines TRBV5-4 with TRBJ1-6; D unresolved. Trimming removed 1 base at V and 2 bases at J, with 10 bases between. The V gene's germline CDR1 is SGHNT and CDR2 YYREEE (reference sequence). This CDR3 is 16 amino acids long. The CDR3 nucleotides read TGTGCCAGCAGCTTGTCCGGCGGAACCTATAATTCACCCCTCCACTTT. Its protein product is CASSLSGGTYNSPLHF. The complete variable domain, with remaining parts taken from reference TRBV5-4 and TRBJ1-6, reads ETGVTQSPTHLIKTRGQQVTLRCSSQSGHNTVSWYQQALGQGPQFIFQYYREEENGRGNFPPRFSGLQFPNYSSELNVNALELDDSALYLCASSLSGGTYNSPLHFGNGTRLTVT.

The chain joins TRBV12-5 to TRBJ2-5; D is perhaps TRBD2 (5 bases). Germline-derived CDR1 and CDR2 are LGHNT and FRNRAP. Trimming cost V 9 bases and J 5 bases, with 10 bases left between them. The CDR3 contains 11 residues. CDR3 sequence (DNA): TGTGCTAGCATGAGGGAGGAGACCCAGTACTTC. Translating it yields CASMREETQYF.

The rearrangement joins TRBV19 to TRBJ2-7, with 7 bases that match TRBD1. The CDR3 spans 14 residues. Germline V gene data show CDR1 as LNHDA and CDR2 as SQIVND (reference sequence). The V and J ends lost 10 bases and 6 bases, in that order; junction bases with no gene match: 15. CDR3: CATRARDRAGEQYF. The DNA for the CDR3 is TGTGCCACCCGAGCCCGAGACAGGGCGGGCGAGCAGTACTTC.

The gene calls are TRBV2 and TRBJ2-3, with 8 bases aligning to TRBD2. V lost 4 bases to trimming and J lost 2 bases; unmatched junction nucleotides: 11. This CDR3 has 17 residues. Germline V gene sequence: CDR1 SNHLY, CDR2 FYNNEI. The chain's CDR3 is CASSGSGGPAFTDTQYF. The CDR3 region has the DNA TGTGCCAGCAGTGGGTCGGGGGGGCCAGCCTTCACAGATACGCAGTATTTT.

The genes are TRBV7-2 and TRBJ1-6; the D gene is possibly TRBD1 (6 bases). The V gene's germline CDR1 is SGHTA and CDR2 FQGNSA. The CDR3 is made up of 16 amino acids. Trimming left V 3 bases short and J 5 bases short, with 14 bases between. CDR3 sequence: CASSFGTPWDNSPLHF. CDR3 DNA sequence: TGTGCCAGCAGCTTTGGGACACCTTGGGATAATTCACCCCTCCACTTT.

The V call is TRBV9, the J call TRBJ1-1; the match to TRBD1 covers 8 bases. CDR1 SGDLS and CDR2 YYNGEE come from the germline V gene. The J segment lost 2 bases and the V segment lost 0 bases, leaving 3 bases of the junction unmatched. The CDR3 spans 15 residues. CDR3 loop: CASSVVSGGNTEAFF. DNA for the CDR3: TGTGCCAGCAGCGTAGTTTCAGGGGGCAACACTGAAGCTTTCTTT.

The DNA for the CDR3 is TGTGCCAGCAGCCTACAGGGGAATGAAAAACTGTTTTTT. It is translated as CASSLQGNEKLFF. This chain uses TRBV27 with TRBJ1-4, with 7 bases lining up with TRBD1. Germline V gene sequence: CDR1 MNHEY, CDR2 SMNVEV (reference sequence). The CDR3 length is 13 residues. V shed 6 bases, J shed 5 bases, and the junction held 3 bases outside the gene matches.

The chain recombines TRBV7-2 with TRBJ2-7; 12 nucleotides match TRBD2. In germline, CDR1 is SGHTA, CDR2 FQGNSA. Trimming cost V 3 bases and J 2 bases; bases outside gene matches: 8. There are 17 residues in the CDR3. CDR3 in amino acids: CASSFSRSSGGAYEQYF. The DNA for the CDR3 is TGTGCCAGCAGCTTCTCCCGTTCTAGCGGGGGGGCCTACGAGCAGTACTTC.

J is TRBJ1-5 and V is TRBV7-2, with D maybe TRBD1 (6 bases). The V end lost 2 bases, the J end lost 3 bases, and 8 bases lay between the germline ends. The length of the CDR3 is 14 residues. Germline loops: CDR1 SGHTA, CDR2 FQGNSA. CDR3: CASSLQGHNQPQHF. As DNA, the CDR3 is TGTGCCAGCAGCTTACAGGGACACAATCAGCCCCAGCATTTT.

The chain has TRBV5-6 and TRBJ2-3, with 8 bases identical to TRBD1. The CDR3 has 16 amino acids. CDR1 and CDR2 from the germline V gene are SGHDT and YYEEEE. The V segment lost 4 bases and the J segment 5 bases; nucleotides outside the gene matches: 12. The CDR3 sequence: CASSTWTGPGGDTQYF. In DNA form, the CDR3 reads TGTGCCAGCAGCACTTGGACAGGGCCTGGGGGAGATACGCAGTATTTT. Complete variable domain (other parts from reference TRBV5-6 and TRBJ2-3): DAGVTQSPTHLIKTRGQQVTLRCSPKSGHDTVSWYQQALGQGPQFIFQYYEEEERQRGNFPDRFSGHQFPNYSSELNVNALLLGDSALYLCASSTWTGPGGDTQYFGPGTRLTVL.

The V call is TRBV28, the J call TRBJ2-1, with a possible D match to TRBD2 (6 bases). CDR3 length equals 13 residues. V lost 4 bases and J 2 bases, leaving 6 bases between the germline ends. CDR1 is MDHEN, CDR2 SYDVKM, per germline. CDR3 protein: CASSSGAYNEQFF. CDR3 DNA sequence: TGTGCCAGCAGTTCGGGGGCCTACAATGAGCAGTTCTTC.

This clone was observed a few times. The chain is built from TRBV6-6 and TRBJ1-1; D remains unclear. This CDR3 is 15 amino acids long. CDR1 is MNHNY, CDR2 SVGAGI, per germline (reference sequence). V was trimmed by 0 bases and J by 0 bases, leaving 8 bases between them. For the CDR3, the DNA is TGTGCCAGCAGTTACTCGACCGGGATGAACACTGAAGCTTTCTTT. It encodes CASSYSTGMNTEAFF.

This chain uses TRBV7-9 with TRBJ1-6; TRBD1 aligns across 9 bases. This CDR3 has 15 amino acids. The germline CDR1 and CDR2 sequences are SEHNR and FQNEAQ (reference sequence). The V segment lost 5 bases and the J segment 10 bases; nucleotides outside the gene matches: 9. CDR3 DNA: TGTGCCAGCAGCGGATGGGACAGGGTCCACTCACCCCTCCACTTT. Translated: CASSGWDRVHSPLHF.

The chain joins TRBV5-6 to TRBJ2-5; TRBD1 matches at 7 bases. V lost 2 bases to trimming and J lost 1 base; unmatched junction nucleotides: 8. The CDR3 length is 16 residues. The germline V gene encodes CDR1 SGHDT and CDR2 YYEEEE. For the CDR3, the DNA is TGTGCCAGCAGCTTATTAGCCGGACAGGCCCAAGAGACCCAGTACTTC. Translating gives CASSLLAGQAQETQYF.

The chain couples TRBV7-3 to TRBJ1-2; D possibly corresponds to TRBD1 (6 bases). Trimming stripped 5 bases from V and 8 bases from J, with 12 bases between. The CDR3 contains 12 residues. CDR1 SGHTA and CDR2 FQGTGA come from the germline V gene. The CDR3 DNA reads TGTGCCAGCAGCAATTCAGGGGTAGGCTACACCTTC. As protein: CASSNSGVGYTF.

The chain has TRBV7-6 and TRBJ1-5; D is uncertain. Per germline, CDR1 SGHVS and CDR2 FNYEAQ. The V end lost 2 bases, the J end lost 0 bases, and 5 bases lay between the germline ends. The CDR3 has 14 residues. CDR3 coding DNA: TGTGCCAGCAGCTTATATCCTAGCAATCAGCCCCAGCATTTT. This sequence encodes CASSLYPSNQPQHF.

The sample holds a few counts of this clone. V gene TRBV4-1 combines with J gene TRBJ1-1; the D gene is possibly TRBD1 (5 bases). V was pared by 0 bases and J by 7 bases, with 12 bases between. In germline, CDR1 is MGHRA, CDR2 YSYEKL. The CDR3 has 14 amino acids. The CDR3 DNA reads TGCGCCAGCAGCCAAGAGTGGCGGGGCGATGAAGCTTTCTTT. Translating it yields CASSQEWRGDEAFF.